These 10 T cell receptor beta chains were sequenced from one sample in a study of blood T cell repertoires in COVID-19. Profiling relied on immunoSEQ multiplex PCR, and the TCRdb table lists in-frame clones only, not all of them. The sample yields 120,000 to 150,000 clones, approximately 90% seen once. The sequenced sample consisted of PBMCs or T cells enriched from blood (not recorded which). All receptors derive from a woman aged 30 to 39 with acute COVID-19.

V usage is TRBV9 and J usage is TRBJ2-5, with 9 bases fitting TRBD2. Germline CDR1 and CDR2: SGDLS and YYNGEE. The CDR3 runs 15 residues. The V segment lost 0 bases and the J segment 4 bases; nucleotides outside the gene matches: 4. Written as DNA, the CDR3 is TGTGCCAGCAGCGTAGCGAATAGCGGGAGAGAGACCCAGTACTTC. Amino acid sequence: CASSVANSGRETQYF.

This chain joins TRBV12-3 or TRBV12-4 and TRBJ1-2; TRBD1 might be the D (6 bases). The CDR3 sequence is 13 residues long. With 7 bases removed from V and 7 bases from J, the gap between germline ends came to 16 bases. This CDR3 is CASINRANGGYTF. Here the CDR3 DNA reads TGTGCCAGCATTAACAGGGCGAACGGTGGCTACACCTTC.

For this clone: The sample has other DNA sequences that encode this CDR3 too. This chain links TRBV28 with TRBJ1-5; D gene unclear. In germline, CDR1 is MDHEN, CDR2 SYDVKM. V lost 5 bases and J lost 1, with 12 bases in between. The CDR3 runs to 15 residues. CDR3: CASSSTGGSNQPQHF. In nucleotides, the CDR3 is TGTGCCAGCAGTAGCACCGGAGGAAGCAATCAGCCCCAGCATTTT.

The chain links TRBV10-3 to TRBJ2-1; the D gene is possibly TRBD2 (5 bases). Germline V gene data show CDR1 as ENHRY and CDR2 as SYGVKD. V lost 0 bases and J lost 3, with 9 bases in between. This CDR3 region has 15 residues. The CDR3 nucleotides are TGTGCCATCAGTGAGTCCGGACTTTTCTACAATGAGCAGTTCTTC. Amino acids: CAISESGLFYNEQFF.

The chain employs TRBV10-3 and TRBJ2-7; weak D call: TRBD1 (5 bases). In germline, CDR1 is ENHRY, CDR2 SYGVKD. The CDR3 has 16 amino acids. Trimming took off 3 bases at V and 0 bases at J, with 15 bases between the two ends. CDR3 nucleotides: TGTGCCATCAGTGAAGTTTTGGACAAGCTCTCCTACGAGCAGTACTTC. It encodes CAISEVLDKLSYEQYF.

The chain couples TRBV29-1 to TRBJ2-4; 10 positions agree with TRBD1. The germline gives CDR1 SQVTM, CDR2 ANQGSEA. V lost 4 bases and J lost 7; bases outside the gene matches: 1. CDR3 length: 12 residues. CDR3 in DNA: TGCAGCGTTGTGACAGGGGGCAACATTCAGTACTTC. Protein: CSVVTGGNIQYF.

This CDR3 is CASSPRDRASTF. CDR3 nucleotides: TGTGCCAGCAGCCCAAGGGACAGGGCGTCCACCTTC. The V call is TRBV7-9, the J call TRBJ1-2, with 9 bases that match TRBD1. Germline CDR1 reads SEHNR; CDR2 reads FQNEAQ (reference sequence). The junction had 8 bases not matched to a gene; V was cut back by 5 bases and J by 13 bases. CDR3 size: 12 residues.

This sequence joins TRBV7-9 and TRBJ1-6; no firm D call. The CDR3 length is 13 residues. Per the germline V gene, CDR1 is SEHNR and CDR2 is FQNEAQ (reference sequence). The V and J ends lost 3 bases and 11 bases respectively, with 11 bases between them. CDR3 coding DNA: TGTGCCAGCAGCTTGGCCCATTCCCCACCCCTCCACTTT. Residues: CASSLAHSPPLHF.

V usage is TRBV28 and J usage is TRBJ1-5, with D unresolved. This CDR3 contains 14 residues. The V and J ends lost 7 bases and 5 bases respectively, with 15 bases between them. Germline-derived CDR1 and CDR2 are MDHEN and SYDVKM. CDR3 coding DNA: TGTGCCAGCATTCCGGGAGCCGGGGATCAGCCCCAGCATTTT. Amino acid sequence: CASIPGAGDQPQHF.

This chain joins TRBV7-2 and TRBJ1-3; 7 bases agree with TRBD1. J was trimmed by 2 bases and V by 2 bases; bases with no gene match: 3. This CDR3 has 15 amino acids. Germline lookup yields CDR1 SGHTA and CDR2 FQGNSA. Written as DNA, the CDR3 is TGTGCCAGCAGCTTAAAGGGGGCGGCTGGAAACACCATATATTTT. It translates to CASSLKGAAGNTIYF.